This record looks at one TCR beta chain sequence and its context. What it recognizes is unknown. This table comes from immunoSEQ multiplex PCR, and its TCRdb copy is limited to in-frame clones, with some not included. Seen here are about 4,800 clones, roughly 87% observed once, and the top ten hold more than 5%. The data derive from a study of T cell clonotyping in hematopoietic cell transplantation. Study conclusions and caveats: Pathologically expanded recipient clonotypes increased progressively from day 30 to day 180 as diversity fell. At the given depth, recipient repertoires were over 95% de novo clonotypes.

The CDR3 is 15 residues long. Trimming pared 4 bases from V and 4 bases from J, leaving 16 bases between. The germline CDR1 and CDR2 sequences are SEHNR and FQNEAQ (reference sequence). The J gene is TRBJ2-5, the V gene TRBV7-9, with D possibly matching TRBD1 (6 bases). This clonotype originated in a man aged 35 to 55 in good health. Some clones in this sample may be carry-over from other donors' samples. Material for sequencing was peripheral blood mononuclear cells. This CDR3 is CASSSVLTGIETQYF. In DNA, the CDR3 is TGTGCCAGCAGCTCGGTTTTAACAGGGATAGAGACCCAGTACTTC.